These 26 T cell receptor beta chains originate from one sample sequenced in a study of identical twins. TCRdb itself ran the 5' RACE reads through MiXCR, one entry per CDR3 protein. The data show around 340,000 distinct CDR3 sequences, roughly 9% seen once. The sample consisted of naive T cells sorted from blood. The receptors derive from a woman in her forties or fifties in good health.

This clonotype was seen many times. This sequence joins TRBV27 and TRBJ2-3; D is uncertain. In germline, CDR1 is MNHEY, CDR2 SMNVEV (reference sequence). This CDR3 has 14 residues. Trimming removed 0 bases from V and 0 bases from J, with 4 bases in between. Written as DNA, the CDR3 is TGTGCCAGCAGTTTATCAACAAGCACAGATACGCAGTATTTT. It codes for CASSLSTSTDTQYF.

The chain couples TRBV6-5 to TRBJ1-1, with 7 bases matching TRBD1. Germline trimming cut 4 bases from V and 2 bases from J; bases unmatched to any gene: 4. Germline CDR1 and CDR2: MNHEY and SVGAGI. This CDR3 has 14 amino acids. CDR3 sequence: CASSSNRGNTEAFF. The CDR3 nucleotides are TGTGCCAGCAGTTCCAACAGGGGTAACACTGAAGCTTTCTTT.

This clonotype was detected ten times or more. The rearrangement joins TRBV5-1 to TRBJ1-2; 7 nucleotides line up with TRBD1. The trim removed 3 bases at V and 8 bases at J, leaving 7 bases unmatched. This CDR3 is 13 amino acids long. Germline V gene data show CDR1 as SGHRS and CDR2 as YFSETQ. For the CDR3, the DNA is TGCGCCAGCAGCTACCGGACAGGTCTGGGCTACACCTTC. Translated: CASSYRTGLGYTF.

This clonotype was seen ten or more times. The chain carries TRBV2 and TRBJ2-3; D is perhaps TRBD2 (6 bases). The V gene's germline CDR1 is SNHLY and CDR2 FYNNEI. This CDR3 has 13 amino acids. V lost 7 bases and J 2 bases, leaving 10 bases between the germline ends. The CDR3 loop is CASKGLLTDTQYF. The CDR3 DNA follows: TGTGCCAGCAAGGGACTTCTCACAGATACGCAGTATTTT.

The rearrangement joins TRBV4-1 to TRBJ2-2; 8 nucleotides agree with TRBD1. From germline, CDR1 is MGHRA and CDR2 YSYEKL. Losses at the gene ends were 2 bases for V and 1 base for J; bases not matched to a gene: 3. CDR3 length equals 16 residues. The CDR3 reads CASSQPTGGNTGELFF. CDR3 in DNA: TGCGCCAGCAGCCAACCCACAGGGGGGAACACCGGGGAGCTGTTTTTT.

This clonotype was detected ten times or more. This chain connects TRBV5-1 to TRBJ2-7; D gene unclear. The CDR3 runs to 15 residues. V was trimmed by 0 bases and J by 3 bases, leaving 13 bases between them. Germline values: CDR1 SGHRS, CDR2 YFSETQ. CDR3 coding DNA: TGCGCCAGCAGCTTGGCTGTTCGGAGAATCTACGAGCAGTACGTC. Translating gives CASSLAVRRIYEQYV.

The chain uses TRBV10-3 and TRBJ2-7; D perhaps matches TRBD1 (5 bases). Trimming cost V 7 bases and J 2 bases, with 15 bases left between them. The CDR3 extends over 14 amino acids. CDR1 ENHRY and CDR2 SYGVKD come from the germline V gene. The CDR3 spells CAIKTQEGAYEQYF. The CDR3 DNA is TGTGCCATCAAAACCCAGGAAGGGGCCTACGAGCAGTACTTC.

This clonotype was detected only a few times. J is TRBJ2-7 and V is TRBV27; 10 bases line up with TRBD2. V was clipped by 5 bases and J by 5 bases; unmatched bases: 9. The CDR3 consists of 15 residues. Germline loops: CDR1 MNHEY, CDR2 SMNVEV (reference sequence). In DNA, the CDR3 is TGTGCCAGCAGTCTTCGACTAGCGGGTTCCCACGAGCAGTACTTC. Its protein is CASSLRLAGSHEQYF.

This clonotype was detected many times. This chain's CDR3 is CASSWGSSLEFNEQFF. The CDR3 bases are TGTGCCAGCAGCTGGGGGTCGAGTTTAGAGTTCAATGAGCAGTTCTTC. The V gene is TRBV5-6, the J gene TRBJ2-1; perhaps D is TRBD1 or TRBD2 (5 bases each). This CDR3 region has 16 residues. Per germline, CDR1 SGHDT and CDR2 YYEEEE. V lost 3 bases, J lost 6 bases, and 19 bases lay in between.

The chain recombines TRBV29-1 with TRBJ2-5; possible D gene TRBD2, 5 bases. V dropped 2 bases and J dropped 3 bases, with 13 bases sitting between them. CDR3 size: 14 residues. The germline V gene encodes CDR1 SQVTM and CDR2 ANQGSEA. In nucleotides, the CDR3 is TGCAGCGTTGAACGTGTCGGACTGGAAGAGACCCAGTACTTC. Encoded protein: CSVERVGLEETQYF.

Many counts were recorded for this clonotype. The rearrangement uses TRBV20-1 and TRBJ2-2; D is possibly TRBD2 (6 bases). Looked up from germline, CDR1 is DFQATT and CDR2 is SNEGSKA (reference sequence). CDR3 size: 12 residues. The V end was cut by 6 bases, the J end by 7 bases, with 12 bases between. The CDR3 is CSAPVGGGELFF. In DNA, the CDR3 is TGCAGTGCCCCTGTGGGGGGCGGGGAGCTGTTTTTT.

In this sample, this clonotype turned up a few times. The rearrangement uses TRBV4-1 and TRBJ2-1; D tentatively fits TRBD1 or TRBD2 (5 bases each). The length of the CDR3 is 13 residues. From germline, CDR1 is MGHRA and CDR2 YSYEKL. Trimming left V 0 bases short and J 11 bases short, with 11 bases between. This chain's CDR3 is CASSQDRGDQQFF. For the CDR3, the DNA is TGCGCCAGCAGCCAAGATCGTGGGGACCAGCAGTTCTTC.

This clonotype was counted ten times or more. The CDR3 bases are TGTGCCATCAGTGAGAGTATTGTGCAGTACTTC. Translating gives CAISESIVQYF. The rearrangement links TRBV10-3 to TRBJ2-7; D is ambiguous. V was cut by 2 bases and J by 9 bases, with 8 bases left in between. Germline values: CDR1 ENHRY, CDR2 SYGVKD. The CDR3 has 11 residues.

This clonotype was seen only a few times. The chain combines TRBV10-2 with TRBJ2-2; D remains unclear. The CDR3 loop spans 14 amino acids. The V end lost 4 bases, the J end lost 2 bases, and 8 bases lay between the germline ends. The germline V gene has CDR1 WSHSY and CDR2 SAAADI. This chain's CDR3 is CASSAISNTGELFF. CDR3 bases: TGCGCCAGCAGTGCGATTAGCAACACCGGGGAGCTGTTTTTT.

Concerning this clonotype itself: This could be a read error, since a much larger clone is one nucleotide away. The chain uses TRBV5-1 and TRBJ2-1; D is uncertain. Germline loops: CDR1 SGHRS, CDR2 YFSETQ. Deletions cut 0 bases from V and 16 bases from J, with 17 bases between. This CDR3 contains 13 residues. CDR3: CASSLDVEPTLFF. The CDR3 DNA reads TGCGCCAGCAGCTTGGATGTAGAGCCTACATTATTCTTC.

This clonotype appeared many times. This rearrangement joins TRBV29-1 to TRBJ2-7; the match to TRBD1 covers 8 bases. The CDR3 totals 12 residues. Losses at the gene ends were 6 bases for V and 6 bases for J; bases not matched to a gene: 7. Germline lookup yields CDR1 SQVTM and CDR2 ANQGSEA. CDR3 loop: CSVTGTGGEQYV. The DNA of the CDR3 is TGCAGCGTGACCGGGACAGGCGGCGAGCAGTACGTC.

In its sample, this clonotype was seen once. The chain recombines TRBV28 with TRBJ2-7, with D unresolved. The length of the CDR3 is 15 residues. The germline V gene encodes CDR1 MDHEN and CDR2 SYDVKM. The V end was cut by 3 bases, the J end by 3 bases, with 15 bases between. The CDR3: CASSFNGDRDYEQYF. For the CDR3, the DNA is TGTGCCAGCAGTTTCAACGGCGATAGGGACTACGAGCAGTACTTC.

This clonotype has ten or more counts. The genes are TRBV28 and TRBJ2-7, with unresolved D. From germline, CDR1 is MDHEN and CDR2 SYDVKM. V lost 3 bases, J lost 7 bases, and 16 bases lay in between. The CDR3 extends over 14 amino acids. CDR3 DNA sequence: TGTGCCAGCAGTTTCCCCGGACGAGTGGGGGAGCAGTACGTC. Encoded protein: CASSFPGRVGEQYV.

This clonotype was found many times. In nucleotides, the CDR3 is TGCGCCAGCGAACGCGGCGGGATGAACACCGGGGAGCTGTTTTTT. Residues: CASERGGMNTGELFF. This chain links TRBV5-1 with TRBJ2-2; a weak D match, TRBD2 (6 bases). The CDR3 is made up of 15 amino acids. V was shortened by 7 bases and J by 1 base, with 14 bases between the two germline ends. CDR1 is SGHRS and CDR2 is YFSETQ in the germline V gene.

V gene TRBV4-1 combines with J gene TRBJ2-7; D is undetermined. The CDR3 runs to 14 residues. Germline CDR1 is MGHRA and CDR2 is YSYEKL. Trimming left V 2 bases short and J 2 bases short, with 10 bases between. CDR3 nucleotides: TGCGCCAGCAGCCAATTCGCCAGGACCTACGAGCAGTACTTC. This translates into CASSQFARTYEQYF.

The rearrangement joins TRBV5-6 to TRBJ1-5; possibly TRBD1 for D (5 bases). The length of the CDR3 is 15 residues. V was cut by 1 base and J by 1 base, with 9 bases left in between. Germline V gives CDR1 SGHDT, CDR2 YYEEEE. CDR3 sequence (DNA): TGTGCCAGCAGCTTGTTGGGGGACAGCAATCAGCCCCAGCATTTT. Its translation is CASSLLGDSNQPQHF.

The CDR3 bases are TGCGCCAGCAGCTTGGCGGGACAGTCGACCGAGCAGTACTTC. Its protein is CASSLAGQSTEQYF. The rearrangement links TRBV5-1 to TRBJ2-7; TRBD1 aligns across 7 bases. J was trimmed by 6 bases and V by 0 bases; bases with no gene match: 6. The CDR3 extends over 14 amino acids. The V gene's germline CDR1 is SGHRS and CDR2 YFSETQ. The variable domain in full, completed from reference TRBV5-1 and TRBJ2-7, reads KAGVTQTPRYLIKTRGQQVTLSCSPISGHRSVSWYQQTPGQGLQFLFEYFSETQRNKGNFPGRFSGRQFSNSRSEMNVSTLELGDSALYLCASSLAGQSTEQYFGPGTRLTVT.

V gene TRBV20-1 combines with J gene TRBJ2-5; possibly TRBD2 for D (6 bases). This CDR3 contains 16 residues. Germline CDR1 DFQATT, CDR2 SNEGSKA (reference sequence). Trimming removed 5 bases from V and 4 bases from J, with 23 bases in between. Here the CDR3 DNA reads TGCAGTGCTTTCCCACCGCGAGGGGCGGGGACAGAGACCCAGTACTTC. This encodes CSAFPPRGAGTETQYF.

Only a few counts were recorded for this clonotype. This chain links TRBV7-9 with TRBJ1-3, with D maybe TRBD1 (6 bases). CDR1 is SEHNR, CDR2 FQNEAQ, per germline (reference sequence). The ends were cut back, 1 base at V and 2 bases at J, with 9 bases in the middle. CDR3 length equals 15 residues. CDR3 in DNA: TGTGCCAGCAGCTTAGAGGCAGGGGCTGGAAACACCATATATTTT. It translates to CASSLEAGAGNTIYF.

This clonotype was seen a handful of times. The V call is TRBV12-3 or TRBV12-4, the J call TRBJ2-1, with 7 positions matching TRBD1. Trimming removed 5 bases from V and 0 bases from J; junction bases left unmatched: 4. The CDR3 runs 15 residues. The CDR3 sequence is CASSLTGHSYNEQFF. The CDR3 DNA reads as TGTGCCAGCAGTCTGACAGGGCACTCCTACAATGAGCAGTTCTTC.

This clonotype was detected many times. The CDR3 DNA reads as TGTGCCAGCAGCTTATGGGCAGGGGGAAATGAGCAGTTCTTC. This encodes CASSLWAGGNEQFF. The gene calls are TRBV7-8 and TRBJ2-1, with 7 bases fitting TRBD1. Germline loops: CDR1 SGHVS, CDR2 FQNEAQ. The trim removed 2 bases at V and 7 bases at J, leaving 5 bases unmatched. The CDR3 contains 14 residues.